The rows below give T cell receptor beta chains drawn from one sample of a study of cytomegalovirus exposure and HLA in healthy donors. Only in-frame clones appear in the TCRdb table, and some are missing; sequencing was by immunoSEQ multiplex PCR. The sample shows fewer than 120,000 clones, over 75% of them seen only once. Sequencing was performed on PBMCs. Receptors were obtained from a woman aged 25 to 39 in good health and CMV-seropositive. The CDR3 runs from the conserved cysteine through the conserved F or W. A D gene is named only where the DNA matches it firmly. The listing skips clone size in some rows; elsewhere it reads once, few, many or a size class.

CDR3aa: CASSVTSGTSYEQYF; CDR3nt: TGTGCCAGCAGCGTGACTAGCGGGACTTCCTACGAGCAGTACTTC; d_gene: TRBD2; abundance: once; v_gene: TRBV9; j_gene: TRBJ2-7
CDR3aa: CASTNPRGSVFF; CDR3nt: TGTGCCAGCACCAACCCCCGGGGGTCGGTGTTTTTT; d_gene: NA; abundance: NA; v_gene: TRBV6-1; j_gene: TRBJ1-4
CDR3aa: CASSIDRDQPQHF; CDR3nt: TGCGCCAGCAGCATAGACAGGGATCAGCCCCAGCATTTT; d_gene: TRBD1; abundance: NA; v_gene: TRBV10-2; j_gene: TRBJ1-5
CDR3aa: CASSPQGNTEAFF; CDR3nt: TGCGCCAGCAGCCCACAGGGGAACACTGAAGCTTTCTTT; d_gene: NA; abundance: NA; v_gene: TRBV5-1; j_gene: TRBJ1-1
CDR3aa: CASSSRTSGRSPRYEQYF; CDR3nt: TGTGCCAGCAGTTCCCGGACTAGCGGGAGGTCCCCGCGTTACGAGCAGTACTTC; d_gene: TRBD2; abundance: NA; v_gene: TRBV28; j_gene: TRBJ2-7
CDR3aa: CASSPGTSGRTGELFF; CDR3nt: TGTGCCAGCAGCCCCGGGACTAGCGGGAGAACCGGGGAGCTGTTTTTT; d_gene: TRBD2; abundance: few; v_gene: TRBV5-4; j_gene: TRBJ2-2
CDR3aa: CASSYRAGTKGNIQYF; CDR3nt: TGTGCCAGCAGTTACCGGGCAGGGACTAAGGGAAACATTCAGTACTTC; d_gene: TRBD2; abundance: NA; v_gene: TRBV6-6; j_gene: TRBJ2-4
CDR3aa: CASSVGSRGQIDTQYF; CDR3nt: TGTGCCAGCAGCGTAGGTAGCAGGGGGCAGATAGATACGCAGTATTTT; d_gene: TRBD1; abundance: NA; v_gene: TRBV9; j_gene: TRBJ2-3
CDR3aa: CASSLSYPGGSSYEQYF; CDR3nt: TGTGCCAGCAGTTTATCGTACCCCGGGGGGAGCTCCTACGAGCAGTACTTC; d_gene: TRBD2; abundance: NA; v_gene: TRBV27; j_gene: TRBJ2-7
CDR3aa: CASSLGGSYEQYF; CDR3nt: TGTGCCAGCAGTTTAGGAGGGTCCTACGAGCAGTACTTC; d_gene: NA; abundance: NA; v_gene: TRBV27; j_gene: TRBJ2-7
CDR3aa: CASSLASTSGELFF; CDR3nt: TGTGCCAGCAGTTTGGCCTCGACTTCCGGGGAGCTGTTTTTT; d_gene: NA; abundance: few; v_gene: TRBV28; j_gene: TRBJ2-2
CDR3aa: CASSLDLDTDTQYF; CDR3nt: TGTGCCAGCAGCTTAGATCTAGACACAGATACGCAGTATTTT; d_gene: NA; abundance: NA; v_gene: TRBV11-3; j_gene: TRBJ2-3
CDR3aa: CASSSPLPGGGQETQYF; CDR3nt: TGTGCCAGCAGCTCCCCGCTTCCGGGGGGGGGCCAAGAGACCCAGTACTTC; d_gene: TRBD2; abundance: NA; v_gene: TRBV7-6; j_gene: TRBJ2-5
CDR3aa: CASSLSQASNQPQHF; CDR3nt: TGTGCCAGCAGTTTAAGTCAGGCTAGCAATCAGCCCCAGCATTTT; d_gene: NA; abundance: NA; v_gene: TRBV28; j_gene: TRBJ1-5
CDR3aa: CASSRFGGPGNTEAFF; CDR3nt: TGTGCCAGCAGCCGGTTCGGGGGACCCGGGAACACTGAAGCTTTCTTT; d_gene: NA; abundance: NA; v_gene: TRBV5-6; j_gene: TRBJ1-1
CDR3aa: CASSQDTGGASHEEQFF; CDR3nt: TGTGCCAGCAGCCAAGATACCGGGGGGGCCTCCCACGAAGAGCAGTTCTTC; d_gene: TRBD2; abundance: NA; v_gene: TRBV4-2; j_gene: TRBJ2-1
CDR3aa: CASSGNRGRSTDTQYF; CDR3nt: TGTGCCAGCAGTGGAAACAGGGGCCGCAGCACAGATACGCAGTATTTT; d_gene: TRBD1; abundance: few; v_gene: TRBV2; j_gene: TRBJ2-3
CDR3aa: CASSPDRGREQFF; CDR3nt: TGTGCCAGCAGCCCCGACAGGGGGCGGGAGCAGTTCTTC; d_gene: TRBD1; abundance: once; v_gene: TRBV9; j_gene: TRBJ2-1
CDR3aa: CAWSKGGGKNIQYF; CDR3nt: TGTGCCTGGAGTAAGGGAGGAGGCAAAAACATTCAGTACTTC; d_gene: NA; abundance: NA; v_gene: TRBV30; j_gene: TRBJ2-4